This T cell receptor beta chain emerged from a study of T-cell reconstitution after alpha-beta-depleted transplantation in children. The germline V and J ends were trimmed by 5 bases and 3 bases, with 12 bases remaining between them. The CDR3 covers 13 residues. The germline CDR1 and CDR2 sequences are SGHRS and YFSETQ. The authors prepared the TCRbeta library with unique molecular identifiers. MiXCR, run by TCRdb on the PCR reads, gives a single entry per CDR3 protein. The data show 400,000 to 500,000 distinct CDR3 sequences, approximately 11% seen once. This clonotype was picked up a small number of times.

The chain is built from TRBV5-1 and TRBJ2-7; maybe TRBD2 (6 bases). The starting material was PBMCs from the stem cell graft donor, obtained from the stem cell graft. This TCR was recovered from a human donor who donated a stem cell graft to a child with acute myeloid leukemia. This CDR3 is CASRRNSGYEQYF. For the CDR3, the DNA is TGCGCCAGCAGGAGGAATAGCGGCTACGAGCAGTACTTC.